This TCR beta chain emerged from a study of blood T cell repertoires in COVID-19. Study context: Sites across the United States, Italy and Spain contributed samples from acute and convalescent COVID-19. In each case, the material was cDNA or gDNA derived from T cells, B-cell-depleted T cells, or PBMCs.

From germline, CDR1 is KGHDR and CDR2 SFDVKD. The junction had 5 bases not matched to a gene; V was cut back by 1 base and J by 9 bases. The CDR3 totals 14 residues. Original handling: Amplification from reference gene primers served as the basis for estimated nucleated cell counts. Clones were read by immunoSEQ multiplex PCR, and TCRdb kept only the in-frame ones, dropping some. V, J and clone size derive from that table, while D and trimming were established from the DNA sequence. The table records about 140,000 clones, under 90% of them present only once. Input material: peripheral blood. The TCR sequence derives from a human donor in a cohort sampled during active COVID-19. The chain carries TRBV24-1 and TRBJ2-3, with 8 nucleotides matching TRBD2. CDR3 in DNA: TGTGCCACCAGTGATTTTCAGGCGGGGGGCACGCAGTATTTT. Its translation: CATSDFQAGGTQYF.